This passage covers 21 T cell receptor beta chains from one sample sequenced in a study of response to subunit inactivated influenza vaccine (dated by TCRdb to 2017 to 2018). Receptor amplification or capture employed RT-PCR. The instrument was an Illumina HiSeq 2500. TCRdb took the public reads, trimmed them with fastp at Q25, ran MiXCR for clone calling and kept in-frame beta chains. Each record represents a unique CDR3 protein, reported with the most common genes and DNA among its rows. This sample has hundreds of thousands of distinct CDR3 sequences in its table, and 15% to 18% of those were observed once. Around a tenth of the sample is held by the ten biggest clonotypes. The sample in question was PBMCs from blood, obtained roughly 13 days after vaccination. The source of these receptors is a man aged 45-65 years who received an inactivated influenza vaccine. Donor details come from another sample of the same person, matched by shared clones.

Only a few counts were recorded for this clonotype. The rearrangement joins TRBV7-2 to TRBJ2-1; D unresolved. The length of the CDR3 is 14 residues. The V gene's germline CDR1 is SGHTA and CDR2 FQGNSA. V was cut by 1 base and J by 3 bases, with 7 bases left in between. The CDR3, as DNA: TGTGCCAGCAGCTTAGAACCGAGCTACAATGAGCAGTTCTTC. It specifies CASSLEPSYNEQFF.

The rearrangement uses TRBV28 and TRBJ2-1, with 7 bases aligning to TRBD1. Germline CDR1 MDHEN, CDR2 SYDVKM. The V gene end was trimmed by 7 bases and the J gene end by 4 bases; junction bases not matched to a gene: 7. The CDR3 has 14 amino acids. In nucleotides, the CDR3 is TGTGCCAGCACCCTTCGGGGACAGTACAATGAGCAGTTCTTC. Protein sequence: CASTLRGQYNEQFF.

This chain uses TRBV20-1 with TRBJ1-1; 8 bases align to TRBD1. Unmatched junction bases numbered 5, after V lost 4 bases and J lost 4 bases. The CDR3 is 13 amino acids. Germline V gene sequence: CDR1 DFQATT, CDR2 SNEGSKA (reference sequence). In DNA, the CDR3 is TGCAGTGCTACAGGGGGCGGGAGCACTGAAGCTTTCTTT. This translates into CSATGGGSTEAFF.

The rearrangement joins TRBV7-9 to TRBJ1-3, with D unresolved. The germline V gene has CDR1 SEHNR and CDR2 FQNEAQ (reference sequence). CDR3 size: 15 residues. Trimming pared 2 bases from V and 0 bases from J, leaving 8 bases between. As DNA, the CDR3 is TGTGCCAGCAGCTTATCATCCCACTCTGGAAACACCATATATTTT. This codes for CASSLSSHSGNTIYF. Looking up the rest from reference TRBV7-9 and TRBJ1-3 gives the full variable domain: DTGVSQNPRHKITKRGQNVTFRCDPISEHNRLYWYRQTLGQGPEFLTYFQNEAQLEKSRLLSDRFSAERPKGSFSTLEIQRTEQGDSAMYLCASSLSSHSGNTIYFGEGSWLTVV.

This clonotype appeared a few times. A junction boundary mismatches the germline segment, possibly from a read error. The chain is built from TRBV7-7 and TRBJ2-2; TRBD2 might be the D (5 bases). This CDR3 region has 15 residues. In germline, CDR1 is SSHAT, CDR2 FNYEAQ (reference sequence). This chain's CDR3 is CASSESPRGSGELFF. The CDR3 bases are TGTGCTAGCAGCGAATCCCCACGGGGTTCCGGGGAGCTGTTTTTT.

In this sample, this clonotype turned up a few times. The V call is TRBV29-1, the J call TRBJ2-1; possible D gene TRBD2, 6 bases. The CDR3 spans 11 residues. V lost 7 bases and J lost 10, with 14 bases in between. Per germline, CDR1 SQVTM and CDR2 ANQGSEA. The chain's CDR3 is CSANLGGEQFF. DNA of the CDR3: TGCAGCGCAAACCTCGGGGGAGAGCAGTTCTTC.

This clonotype was detected a few times. The J gene is TRBJ2-3, the V gene TRBV28; D uncertain. The V gene lost 6 bases and the J gene lost 4 bases, with 29 bases spanning the gap. Germline lookup yields CDR1 MDHEN and CDR2 SYDVKM. The CDR3 is 19 residues long. The CDR3 DNA sequence: TGTGCCAGCAGCCAGCCCGATCGTTTGCCGATCGAAACGGCAGATACGCAGTATTTT. Its protein is CASSQPDRLPIETADTQYF.

This CDR3 is CASSQAEFSYNEQFF. The DNA of the CDR3 is TGCGCCAGCAGCCAGGCGGAATTCTCCTACAATGAGCAGTTCTTC. The rearrangement links TRBV4-3 to TRBJ2-1; D remains unclear. This CDR3 has 15 residues. The ends were cut back, 3 bases at V and 0 bases at J, with 9 bases in the middle. Germline CDR1 LGHNA, CDR2 YSLEER.

The V and J genes are TRBV7-9 and TRBJ1-1; tentative D call: TRBD1 (6 bases). CDR3 length: 16 amino acids. Germline V gene data show CDR1 as SEHNR and CDR2 as FQNEAQ (reference sequence). V was shortened by 5 bases and J by 1 base, with 17 bases between the two germline ends. The CDR3, as DNA: TGTGCCAGCAGCCCGAGAACAAGACAGGCGAACACTGAAGCTTTCTTT. The encoded protein is CASSPRTRQANTEAFF.

This clonotype was found a few times. J is TRBJ2-3 and V is TRBV9; 12 nucleotides line up with TRBD2. The junction had 6 bases not matched to a gene; V was cut back by 0 bases and J by 7 bases. CDR1 and CDR2 (germline): SGDLS, YYNGEE. This CDR3 is built from 16 residues. CDR3 protein: CASSVDQTSGGYTQYF. CDR3 DNA sequence: TGTGCCAGCAGCGTAGACCAGACTAGCGGGGGTTATACGCAGTATTTT.

The chain uses TRBV28 and TRBJ2-1; TRBD1 matches 9 bases. CDR1 MDHEN and CDR2 SYDVKM come from the germline V gene. This CDR3 has 19 residues. J gave up 1 base and V 3 bases, and 13 bases lay outside the gene matches. CDR3 residues: CASSFDGFGDRDSYNEQFF. Written as DNA, the CDR3 is TGTGCCAGCAGTTTCGACGGTTTTGGGGACAGGGATTCCTACAATGAGCAGTTCTTC.

CDR3 residues: CSARTSGVSGELFF. The CDR3 coding sequence is TGCAGTGCTAGAACTAGCGGGGTTAGCGGGGAGCTGTTTTTT. This chain connects TRBV20-1 to TRBJ2-2; 10 positions agree with TRBD2. The CDR3 is made up of 14 amino acids. In germline, CDR1 is DFQATT, CDR2 SNEGSKA (reference sequence). The ends lost 2 bases at V and 7 bases at J; junction bases unmatched: 4.

The chain joins TRBV6-2 or TRBV6-3 to TRBJ2-2; D may correspond to TRBD1 or TRBD2 (5 bases each). This CDR3 comprises 15 residues. The germline V gene encodes CDR1 MNHEY and CDR2 SVGEGT. V lost 5 bases and J 4 bases, leaving 14 bases between the germline ends. The CDR3 loop reads CASSRGDLSTGELFF. CDR3 DNA sequence: TGTGCCAGCAGTAGAGGGGACCTTAGCACCGGGGAGCTGTTTTTT.

This clonotype was seen ten or more times. The gene calls are TRBV5-1 and TRBJ2-1; the match to TRBD2 covers 10 bases. The CDR3 covers 15 residues. Germline V gene data show CDR1 as SGHRS and CDR2 as YFSETQ. J lost 3 bases, V lost 5 bases, and 5 bases had no gene match. The CDR3 loop is CASRPGTSVYNEQFF. DNA for the CDR3: TGCGCCAGCAGGCCCGGGACTAGCGTCTACAATGAGCAGTTCTTC.

Only a few counts were recorded for this clonotype. This chain uses TRBV28 with TRBJ2-1, with D maybe TRBD1 (5 bases). Trimming left V 8 bases short and J 7 bases short, with 18 bases between. The CDR3 length is 14 residues. The germline CDR1 and CDR2 sequences are MDHEN and SYDVKM. The CDR3 DNA reads as TGTGCCAGCCATAGCAGGGTTAGGGATAATGAGCAGTTCTTC. Its translation: CASHSRVRDNEQFF.

The gene calls are TRBV15 and TRBJ1-1, with D possibly being TRBD1 (6 bases). CDR3 size: 14 residues. Deletions cut 0 bases from V and 2 bases from J, with 7 bases between. Germline assignment: CDR1 LNHNV and CDR2 YYDKDF (reference sequence). The CDR3 coding sequence is TGTGCCACCAGCAGAGAGGGGGCAAACACTGAAGCTTTCTTT. This translates into CATSREGANTEAFF.

This clonotype was recorded many times. This chain joins TRBV10-3 and TRBJ1-6; D is perhaps TRBD1 (5 bases). CDR1 is ENHRY and CDR2 is SYGVKD in the germline V gene. The CDR3 is made up of 13 amino acids. V lost 7 bases to trimming and J lost 5 bases, with 9 bases between them. This CDR3 is CAIKQQDNSPLHF. The CDR3 DNA reads TGTGCCATCAAACAACAGGATAATTCACCCCTCCACTTT.

This chain connects TRBV20-1 to TRBJ2-3, with unresolved D. The V end was cut by 6 bases, the J end by 4 bases, with 17 bases between. This CDR3 spans 14 amino acids. Germline CDR1 DFQATT, CDR2 SNEGSKA (reference sequence). The CDR3 region has the DNA TGCAGTGCCCCTCGCGCCACGCGCGCAGATACGCAGTATTTT. It translates to CSAPRATRADTQYF.

This clonotype was counted ten times or more. One junction end does not reproduce the germline sequence, and a read error may be involved. The chain recombines TRBV20-1 with TRBJ1-4, with 9 bases lining up with TRBD1. CDR3 length equals 11 residues. Germline CDR1 and CDR2: DFQATT and SNEGSKA (reference sequence). The CDR3 DNA is TGCAGTGCCCATAGCCTCGGGACAGGGACTTTT. Its translation is CSAHSLGTGTF.

The J gene is TRBJ1-5, the V gene TRBV12-3 or TRBV12-4; D gene ambiguous. With 3 bases removed from V and 4 bases from J, the gap between germline ends came to 10 bases. There are 14 residues in the CDR3. The CDR3, as DNA: TGTGCCAGCAGTTTGTCTGGAGCGAATCAGCCCCAGCATTTT. Protein: CASSLSGANQPQHF.

This chain links TRBV12-3 or TRBV12-4 with TRBJ2-3; D call uncertain. Trimming shortened V by 7 bases and J by 1 base, and 9 bases separated the two germline ends. CDR3 length: 13 amino acids. The CDR3 reads CASNGARTDTQYF. The CDR3 DNA is TGTGCCAGCAATGGAGCCCGCACAGATACGCAGTATTTT.